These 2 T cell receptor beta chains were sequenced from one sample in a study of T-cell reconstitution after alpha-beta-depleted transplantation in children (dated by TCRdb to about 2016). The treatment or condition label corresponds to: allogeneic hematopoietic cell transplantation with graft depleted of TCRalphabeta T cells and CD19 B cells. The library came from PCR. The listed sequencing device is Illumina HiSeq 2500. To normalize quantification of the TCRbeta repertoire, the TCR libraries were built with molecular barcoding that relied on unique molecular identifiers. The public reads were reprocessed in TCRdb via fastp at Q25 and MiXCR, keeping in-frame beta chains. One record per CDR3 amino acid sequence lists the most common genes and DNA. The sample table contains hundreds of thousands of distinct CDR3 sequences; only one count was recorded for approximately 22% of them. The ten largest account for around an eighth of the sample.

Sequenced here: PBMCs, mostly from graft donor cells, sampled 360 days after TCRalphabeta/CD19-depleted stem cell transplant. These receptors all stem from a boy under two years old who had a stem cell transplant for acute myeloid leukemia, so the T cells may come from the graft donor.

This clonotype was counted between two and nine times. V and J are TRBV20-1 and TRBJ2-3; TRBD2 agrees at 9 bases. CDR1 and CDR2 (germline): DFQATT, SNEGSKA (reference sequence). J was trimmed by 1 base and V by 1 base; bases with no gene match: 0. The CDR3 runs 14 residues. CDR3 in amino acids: CSARVAGGTDTQYF. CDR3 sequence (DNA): TGCAGTGCTAGAGTAGCGGGGGGCACAGATACGCAGTATTTT.

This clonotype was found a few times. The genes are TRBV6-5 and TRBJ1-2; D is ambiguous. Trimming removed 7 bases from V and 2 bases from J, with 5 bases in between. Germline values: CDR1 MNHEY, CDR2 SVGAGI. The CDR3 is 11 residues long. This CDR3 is CASTSNYGYTF. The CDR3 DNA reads TGTGCCAGCACCAGCAACTATGGCTACACCTTC.